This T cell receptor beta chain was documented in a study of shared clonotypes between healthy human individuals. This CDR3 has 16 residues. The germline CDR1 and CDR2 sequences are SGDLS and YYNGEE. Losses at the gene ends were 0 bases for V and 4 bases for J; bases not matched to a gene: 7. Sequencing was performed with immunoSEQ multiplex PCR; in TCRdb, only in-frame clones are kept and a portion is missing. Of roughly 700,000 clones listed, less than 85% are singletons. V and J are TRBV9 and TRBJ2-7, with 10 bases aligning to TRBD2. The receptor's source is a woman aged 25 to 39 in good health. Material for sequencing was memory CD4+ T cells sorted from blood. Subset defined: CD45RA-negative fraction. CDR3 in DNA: TGTGCCAGCAGCGTAGCCCCTAGCGGGAGAGTATACGAGCAGTACTTC. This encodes CASSVAPSGRVYEQYF.